Following are 19 T cell receptor beta chains from one sample sequenced in a study of cytomegalovirus exposure and HLA in healthy donors. The study ran its PCR with 60 Vbeta and 13 Jbeta primers. Profiled with immunoSEQ multiplex PCR; TCRdb holds only in-frame clones, not every one. The sample has 150,000 or so clones, 78% seen once. Sequencing was done on a sample of PBMCs. The receptors derive from a woman aged 45-65 years in good health and CMV-seropositive.

The chain has TRBV30 and TRBJ2-3; TRBD2 matches at 9 bases. Germline-derived CDR1 and CDR2 are GTSNPN and SVGIG (reference sequence). With 0 bases clipped from V and 6 bases from J, the junction kept 4 bases outside the gene matches. This CDR3 is 14 amino acids long. CDR3 sequence: CAWSVRGGEDTQYF. In DNA form, the CDR3 reads TGTGCCTGGAGTGTACGCGGGGGGGAGGATACGCAGTATTTT.

The chain couples TRBV4-1 to TRBJ2-2; 11 bases match TRBD1. The CDR3 loop spans 19 amino acids. Looked up from germline, CDR1 is MGHRA and CDR2 is YSYEKL. The V segment lost 4 bases and the J segment 7 bases; nucleotides outside the gene matches: 17. The CDR3 is CASSRHSTPDRGQSGELFF. CDR3 nucleotide sequence: TGCGCCAGCAGCCGTCATTCTACCCCGGACAGGGGGCAGAGCGGGGAGCTGTTTTTT.

The chain combines TRBV6-1 with TRBJ1-2; D possibly corresponds to TRBD1 (5 bases). The V end lost 1 base, the J end lost 3 bases, and 12 bases lay between the germline ends. In germline, CDR1 is MNHNS, CDR2 SASEGT. CDR3 length: 15 amino acids. This CDR3 reads CASSEGSGLYYGYTF. The CDR3 region has the DNA TGTGCCAGCAGTGAAGGATCGGGACTGTACTATGGCTACACCTTC.

The table lists this clone with a few counts. V is TRBV5-4 and J is TRBJ2-5, with a weak D call TRBD2 (6 bases). The CDR3 spans 16 residues. CDR1 and CDR2 from the germline V gene are SGHNT and YYREEE (reference sequence). The ends were cut back, 4 bases at V and 4 bases at J, with 20 bases in the middle. CDR3 nucleotide sequence: TGTGCCAGCAGCCCCTCGGTCGCAGGAGGGAGAGAGACCCAGTACTTC. Protein sequence: CASSPSVAGGRETQYF.

This rearrangement joins TRBV30 to TRBJ2-5; a possible D gene is TRBD2 (7 bases). With 1 base removed from V and 5 bases from J, the gap between germline ends came to 11 bases. Germline V gene lookup returns CDR1 GTSNPN and CDR2 SVGIG (reference sequence). The CDR3 length is 13 residues. The CDR3 DNA is TGTGCCTGGAGTGGGAGGGGGGGGGAGACCCAGTACTTC. Its translation: CAWSGRGGETQYF.

This sequence joins TRBV10-1 and TRBJ2-2, with D possibly TRBD1 on 6 matching bases. Germline V lookup: CDR1 WNHNN, CDR2 SYGVQD (reference sequence). Trimming took 7 bases from V and 5 from J, leaving 23 bases between them. This CDR3 has 17 amino acids. CDR3 sequence (DNA): TGCGCCAGCAACGATGACACAGGGTTTTGGGAAACCGGGGAGCTGTTTTTT. It specifies CASNDDTGFWETGELFF.

Written as DNA, the CDR3 is TGTGCCAGCAGTTCCCCCGGGACAGGGGGGTACACCATATATTTT. Residues: CASSSPGTGGYTIYF. The rearrangement links TRBV6-5 to TRBJ1-3; TRBD1 matches 11 bases. Germline V gives CDR1 MNHEY, CDR2 SVGAGI. V shed 4 bases and J 8 bases; nucleotides not matched to a gene: 7. There are 15 residues in the CDR3.

This chain joins TRBV15 and TRBJ1-2; D not resolved. Germline V gene lookup returns CDR1 LNHNV and CDR2 YYDKDF (reference sequence). V was clipped by 0 bases and J by 8 bases, with 19 bases between them. The CDR3 runs 16 residues. The CDR3, as DNA: TGTGCCACCAGCAGAGATGAGGAAAGGTCGGGGTACGGCTACACCTTC. The encoded protein is CATSRDEERSGYGYTF.

J is TRBJ1-3 and V is TRBV7-8; tentative D call: TRBD1 (5 bases). The V end lost 2 bases, the J end lost 0 bases, and 20 bases lay between the germline ends. Germline values: CDR1 SGHVS, CDR2 FQNEAQ. The CDR3 spans 19 residues. The CDR3 sequence is CASSLKATERPNSGNTIYF. The CDR3 DNA is TGTGCCAGCAGCTTAAAGGCGACAGAACGTCCAAACTCTGGAAACACCATATATTTT.

This rearrangement joins TRBV28 to TRBJ2-2; no reliable D call. Trimming pared 3 bases from V and 2 bases from J, leaving 4 bases between. This CDR3 region has 13 residues. CDR1 and CDR2 (germline): MDHEN, SYDVKM. This chain's CDR3 is CASSFYNTGELFF. CDR3 in DNA: TGTGCCAGCAGTTTCTATAACACCGGGGAGCTGTTTTTT.

The J gene is TRBJ2-1, the V gene TRBV6-5, with 9 bases lining up with TRBD2. The V gene's germline CDR1 is MNHEY and CDR2 SVGAGI. The CDR3 totals 14 residues. The ends lost 7 bases at V and 2 bases at J; junction bases unmatched: 3. The CDR3, as DNA: TGTGCCAGCAACAGCGGGGGGACCTACAATGAGCAGTTCTTC. It translates to CASNSGGTYNEQFF.

The chain employs TRBV30 and TRBJ1-2; D not certain. The CDR3 covers 14 residues. Germline V CDR1 and CDR2: GTSNPN, SVGIG (reference sequence). V lost 0 bases and J 1 base, leaving 9 bases between the germline ends. CDR3 loop: CAWSVGRINYGYTF. CDR3 DNA: TGTGCCTGGAGTGTGGGCAGGATTAACTATGGCTACACCTTC.

The V call is TRBV6-5, the J call TRBJ2-3; TRBD1 might be the D (5 bases). The V end was cut by 4 bases, the J end by 4 bases, with 15 bases between. Germline-derived CDR1 and CDR2 are MNHEY and SVGAGI. CDR3 size: 15 residues. DNA for the CDR3: TGTGCCAGCAGTTCACCAGGGATATCGGCAGATACGCAGTATTTT. Translating it yields CASSSPGISADTQYF.

Note on this clone: This CDR3 is also generated by other DNA sequences in the sample. The V gene is TRBV7-2, the J gene TRBJ1-5; a weak D match, TRBD1 (5 bases). Looked up from germline, CDR1 is SGHTA and CDR2 is FQGNSA. Trimming left V 3 bases short and J 4 bases short, with 7 bases between. The CDR3 is 13 residues long. The CDR3 DNA reads as TGTGCCAGCAGCTTGGGGCGTAATCAGCCCCAGCATTTT. This encodes CASSLGRNQPQHF.

V gene TRBV6-1 combines with J gene TRBJ1-1; D is unresolved. V was trimmed by 8 bases and J by 5 bases, leaving 15 bases between them. CDR1 MNHNS and CDR2 SASEGT come from the germline V gene. This CDR3 contains 13 residues. In nucleotides, the CDR3 is TGTGCCAGCGAGCGGTCACGGCAGACTGAAGCTTTCTTT. It encodes CASERSRQTEAFF.

The chain is built from TRBV6-5 and TRBJ2-1, with D perhaps TRBD1 (6 bases). With 4 bases removed from V and 4 bases from J, the gap between germline ends came to 14 bases. Germline-derived CDR1 and CDR2 are MNHEY and SVGAGI. The CDR3 contains 15 residues. The CDR3 loop is CASSSPIGQYNEQFF. The CDR3 DNA reads as TGTGCCAGCAGTTCTCCAATCGGACAGTACAATGAGCAGTTCTTC.

The chain is built from TRBV5-1 and TRBJ2-3; TRBD2 might be the D (5 bases). Germline CDR1 reads SGHRS; CDR2 reads YFSETQ. The CDR3 length is 13 residues. Trimming took off 4 bases at V and 2 bases at J, with 8 bases between the two ends. CDR3 residues: CASSPGSTDTQYF. The CDR3 nucleotides are TGCGCCAGCAGCCCGGGATCCACAGATACGCAGTATTTT.

This clone was seen a single time. The rearrangement uses TRBV29-1 and TRBJ1-4; 7 nucleotides agree with TRBD1. Germline V gives CDR1 SQVTM, CDR2 ANQGSEA. The V segment lost 6 bases and the J segment 4 bases; nucleotides outside the gene matches: 8. The CDR3 has 14 residues. The CDR3 region is CSVAPTGSNEKLFF. The CDR3 coding sequence is TGCAGCGTCGCCCCGACAGGGAGTAATGAAAAACTGTTTTTT.

The J gene is TRBJ1-1, the V gene TRBV5-1; D not resolved. This CDR3 has 14 residues. The ends were cut back, 1 base at V and 1 base at J, with 8 bases in the middle. Germline values: CDR1 SGHRS, CDR2 YFSETQ. This CDR3 is CASSLNTENTEAFF. The CDR3 DNA reads TGCGCCAGCAGCTTGAACACAGAGAACACTGAAGCTTTCTTT.